These 22 T cell receptor beta chains were sequenced from one sample in a study of shared clonotypes between healthy human individuals. The protocol was immunoSEQ multiplex PCR, while the TCRdb copy is restricted to in-frame clones and leaves out a portion. The sample lists 2 million to 2.5 million clones; 80% to 95% were seen once. The sequenced material came from naive CD4+ T cells from PBMCs. Noted subset: CD45RA+ positively selected. These receptors were obtained from a man between 18 and 29 years old in good health. Some clones in this sample may be carry-over from other donors' samples.

CDR3 in DNA: TGCAGCGCATCGACAGGGTTTACGGACACTGAAGCTTTCTTT. Translated: CSASTGFTDTEAFF. The chain has TRBV29-1 and TRBJ1-1; the match to TRBD1 covers 7 bases. V lost 7 bases, J lost 3 bases, and 11 bases stayed unmatched. The CDR3 is 14 residues long. CDR1 and CDR2 (germline): SQVTM, ANQGSEA.

The chain carries TRBV7-3 and TRBJ2-5, with D perhaps matching TRBD2 (6 bases). Trimming took 3 bases from V and 7 from J, leaving 15 bases between them. CDR1 and CDR2 from the germline V gene are SGHTA and FQGTGA. CDR3 length equals 14 residues. The CDR3 here is CASSFSTSAGTQYF. The CDR3, as DNA: TGTGCCAGCAGCTTCTCGACTAGTGCGGGGACCCAGTACTTC.

V and J are TRBV5-1 and TRBJ2-5, with D perhaps TRBD2 (6 bases). Germline CDR1 reads SGHRS; CDR2 reads YFSETQ. Trimming took off 3 bases at V and 1 base at J, with 13 bases between the two ends. The CDR3 sequence is 15 residues long. CDR3: CASSSAPGSQETQYF. Written as DNA, the CDR3 is TGCGCCAGCAGCTCAGCCCCCGGGAGCCAAGAGACCCAGTACTTC.

The chain couples TRBV5-4 to TRBJ2-1; 8 positions agree with TRBD2. Germline values: CDR1 SGHNT, CDR2 YYREEE (reference sequence). The CDR3 runs 14 residues. V lost 0 bases to trimming and J lost 10 bases; unmatched junction nucleotides: 6. This chain's CDR3 is CASSLGVTSGEQFF. Here the CDR3 DNA reads TGTGCCAGCAGCTTGGGCGTAACTAGCGGAGAGCAGTTCTTC.

This chain uses TRBV19 with TRBJ1-1; D is perhaps TRBD1 (6 bases). V lost 8 bases and J 5 bases, leaving 21 bases between the germline ends. Looked up from germline, CDR1 is LNHDA and CDR2 is SQIVND (reference sequence). This CDR3 has 15 residues. CDR3 bases: TGTGCCAGTTCTGCCGGGACACCCCGAGGGACTGAAGCTTTCTTT. Its translation is CASSAGTPRGTEAFF.

V and J are TRBV6-1 and TRBJ1-2; 9 nucleotides align to TRBD1. This CDR3 spans 15 amino acids. The ends lost 1 base at V and 4 bases at J; junction bases unmatched: 4. Germline CDR1 is MNHNS and CDR2 is SASEGT. CDR3 sequence (DNA): TGTGCCAGCAGTGAAGGGACAGGGGTGAGCTATGGCTACACCTTC. Translating it yields CASSEGTGVSYGYTF.

The V call is TRBV5-6, the J call TRBJ2-1; 9 nucleotides match TRBD2. The V gene end was trimmed by 2 bases and the J gene end by 2 bases; junction bases not matched to a gene: 5. This CDR3 has 16 residues. The germline V gene encodes CDR1 SGHDT and CDR2 YYEEEE. This chain's CDR3 is CASSFRLAGTYNEQFF. In nucleotides, the CDR3 is TGTGCCAGCAGCTTTCGTCTAGCGGGGACCTACAATGAGCAGTTCTTC.

The CDR3 region is CASSPPPFSPNRHEQYF. CDR3 nucleotides: TGCGCCAGCAGCCCCCCGCCTTTTTCTCCGAATCGTCACGAGCAGTACTTC. This chain joins TRBV4-1 and TRBJ2-7; D is unclear. CDR1 MGHRA and CDR2 YSYEKL come from the germline V gene. The CDR3 extends over 17 amino acids. Between the trimmed V and J ends, which lost 4 bases and 5 bases, there was a span of 24 bases.

This rearrangement joins TRBV30 to TRBJ2-1; D is perhaps TRBD1 (7 bases). The CDR3 has 13 amino acids. From germline, CDR1 is GTSNPN and CDR2 SVGIG (reference sequence). The V and J ends lost 5 bases and 9 bases respectively, with 17 bases between them. Here the CDR3 reads CAWAGQSPTEQFF. CDR3 DNA sequence: TGTGCCTGGGCGGGACAGTCCCCCACTGAGCAGTTCTTC. The variable domain in full, completed from reference TRBV30 and TRBJ2-1, reads SQTIHQWPATLVQPVGSPLSLECTVEGTSNPNLYWYRQAAGRGLQLLFYSVGIGQISSEVPQNLSASRPQDRQFILSSKKLLLSDSGFYLCAWAGQSPTEQFFGPGTRLTVL.

The chain carries TRBV5-1 and TRBJ2-7, with TRBD2 matching over 14 bases. Germline V gene lookup returns CDR1 SGHRS and CDR2 YFSETQ. Losses at the gene ends were 2 bases for V and 0 bases for J; bases not matched to a gene: 10. CDR3 size: 19 residues. In DNA, the CDR3 is TGCGCCAGCAGCTTCAGGCCGGGGACTAGCGGGGGCTTCTCCTACGAGCAGTACTTC. Protein product: CASSFRPGTSGGFSYEQYF. Using reference TRBV5-1 and TRBJ2-7 for the parts outside the CDR3, the full variable domain is KAGVTQTPRYLIKTRGQQVTLSCSPISGHRSVSWYQQTPGQGLQFLFEYFSETQRNKGNFPGRFSGRQFSNSRSEMNVSTLELGDSALYLCASSFRPGTSGGFSYEQYFGPGTRLTVT.

The chain employs TRBV11-2 and TRBJ1-1; D is undetermined. The germline gives CDR1 SGHAT, CDR2 FQNNGV. Trimming took 5 bases from V and 1 from J, leaving 14 bases between them. This CDR3 has 15 residues. Here the CDR3 DNA reads TGTGCCAGCAGCCGAGGGCGAACATCGAACACTGAAGCTTTCTTT. It translates to CASSRGRTSNTEAFF.

The rearrangement uses TRBV7-9 and TRBJ2-3; D is uncertain. Germline values: CDR1 SEHNR, CDR2 FQNEAQ (reference sequence). The V gene lost 1 base and the J gene lost 10 bases, with 15 bases spanning the gap. There are 14 residues in the CDR3. The CDR3 sequence: CASSLVNEARAQYF. CDR3 DNA: TGTGCCAGCAGCTTAGTAAATGAGGCCCGGGCGCAGTATTTT.

J is TRBJ2-7 and V is TRBV15, with D perhaps matching TRBD1 (6 bases). Germline V CDR1 and CDR2: LNHNV, YYDKDF (reference sequence). This CDR3 comprises 14 residues. V was shortened by 4 bases and J by 2 bases, with 12 bases between the two germline ends. The CDR3 DNA reads TGTGCCACCAGCAAACAGGGAAGCCCCTACGAGCAGTACTTC. Encoded protein: CATSKQGSPYEQYF. Drawing the rest from reference TRBV15 and TRBJ2-7, the complete variable domain is DAMVIQNPRYQVTQFGKPVTLSCSQTLNHNVMYWYQQKSSQAPKLLFHYYDKDFNNEADTPDNFQSRRPNTSFCFLDIRSPGLGDTAMYLCATSKQGSPYEQYFGPGTRLTVT.

The chain is built from TRBV5-5 and TRBJ1-4; D is unclear. CDR1 SGHKS and CDR2 YYEKEE come from the germline V gene (reference sequence). CDR3 length: 16 amino acids. V lost 3 bases and J 3 bases, leaving 15 bases between the germline ends. Here the CDR3 reads CASSSGVSQSNEKLFF. CDR3 nucleotide sequence: TGTGCCAGCAGCTCCGGGGTGAGCCAGTCTAATGAAAAACTGTTTTTT.

The V and J genes are TRBV19 and TRBJ2-1; TRBD2 matches at 14 bases. Germline V CDR1 and CDR2: LNHDA, SQIVND (reference sequence). The CDR3 sequence is 19 residues long. Losses at the gene ends were 5 bases for V and 7 bases for J; bases not matched to a gene: 16. The CDR3 region is CASSSQARTSGGIGNEQFF. In DNA form, the CDR3 reads TGTGCCAGTAGTTCCCAGGCCAGGACTAGCGGGGGGATTGGGAATGAGCAGTTCTTC.

The chain links TRBV5-1 to TRBJ2-4, with TRBD2 matching 7 bases. The CDR3 length is 14 residues. Germline V gene sequence: CDR1 SGHRS, CDR2 YFSETQ. After removal of 4 bases from V and 8 bases from J, the junction contained 9 bases not matched to a gene. The CDR3 DNA reads TGCGCCAGCAGCGCGGGGGTAGGAGCGGACATTCAGTACTTC. This translates into CASSAGVGADIQYF.

V and J are TRBV15 and TRBJ2-3; D ambiguous. Trimming took 5 bases from V and 6 from J, leaving 12 bases between them. The CDR3 contains 13 residues. Germline CDR1 reads LNHNV; CDR2 reads YYDKDF (reference sequence). Here the CDR3 DNA reads TGTGCCACCAGCTCGGGCCCGACGGATACGCAGTATTTT. It encodes CATSSGPTDTQYF.

This chain links TRBV5-1 with TRBJ2-2; D is possibly TRBD1 (6 bases). V lost 4 bases, J lost 1 base, and 11 bases lay in between. CDR3 length: 15 residues. The V gene's germline CDR1 is SGHRS and CDR2 YFSETQ. The CDR3 is CASSDTTGNTGELFF. The CDR3 nucleotides read TGCGCCAGCAGCGACACGACAGGGAACACCGGGGAGCTGTTTTTT.

The J gene is TRBJ1-5, the V gene TRBV5-6; D remains ambiguous. V was shortened by 0 bases and J by 5 bases, with 6 bases between the two germline ends. This CDR3 is built from 13 residues. Per germline, CDR1 SGHDT and CDR2 YYEEEE. The DNA of the CDR3 is TGTGCCAGCAGCTTGGGGTCCGATCAGCCCCAGCATTTT. Protein sequence: CASSLGSDQPQHF.

The chain recombines TRBV18 with TRBJ1-1; the D is unclear. CDR3 size: 14 residues. CDR1 is KGHSH and CDR2 is LQKENI in the germline V gene. Trimming removed 3 bases from V and 5 bases from J, with 13 bases in between. CDR3 coding DNA: TGTGCCAGCTCACCCCGGCCGAGTGGGACTGAAGCTTTCTTT. This codes for CASSPRPSGTEAFF.

This chain connects TRBV2 to TRBJ1-5; D is undetermined. Trimming stripped 7 bases from V and 2 bases from J, with 15 bases between. The CDR3 has 15 residues. Looked up from germline, CDR1 is SNHLY and CDR2 is FYNNEI. Here the CDR3 reads CASTQVQGGNQPQHF. The CDR3 nucleotides are TGTGCCAGCACCCAAGTCCAAGGCGGCAATCAGCCCCAGCATTTT.

This clone was detected only once. This same CDR3 is encoded by further DNA sequences in the sample. This rearrangement joins TRBV5-4 to TRBJ2-5, with 12 bases identical to TRBD2. Germline CDR1 SGHNT, CDR2 YYREEE (reference sequence). V was clipped by 2 bases and J by 5 bases; unmatched bases: 4. This CDR3 is 15 amino acids long. CDR3 nucleotides: TGTGCCAGCAGCTTACTAGCGGGAGGTGGGGAGACCCAGTACTTC. Its protein is CASSLLAGGGETQYF.